This T cell receptor (beta chain) came from a study of T cell responses to AZD1222 COVID-19 vaccine. Background on the study: Second doses were pooled across both intervals (about 4 or about 12 weeks).

V gave up 5 bases and J gave up 5 bases, with 22 bases separating them. CDR3 length: 17 residues. CDR1 is SGHAT and CDR2 is FQNNGV in the germline V gene. Using immunoSEQ multiplex PCR, the repertoire was profiled, and TCRdb retains in-frame clones only, with some absent. The sample yields some 99,000 clones, 70% to 90% seen once. This clone has more than one count but fewer than ten. The chain carries TRBV11-2 and TRBJ2-1, with D uncertain. The sample consisted of peripheral blood, taken on day 0 of AZD1222 vaccination. This clonotype was sampled from an adult in good health. DNA for the CDR3: TGTGCCAGCAGCATTTATTATTCTAGGACCACCGACAATGAGCAGTTCTTC. Translated, it gives CASSIYYSRTTDNEQFF.